Below, 11 T cell receptor beta chains from the same sample are listed, as sequenced in a study of cytomegalovirus exposure and HLA in healthy donors. 60 Vbeta and 13 Jbeta primers were used in PCR. Sequencing was performed with immunoSEQ multiplex PCR; in TCRdb, only in-frame clones are kept and a portion is missing. This table holds 90,000 to 110,000 clones, around 75% found once. Sequenced sample: PBMCs. The receptor source for this set is a man between 35 and 55 years old in good health and CMV-seronegative.

The gene calls are TRBV5-4 and TRBJ2-1; the match to TRBD1 covers 8 bases. The CDR3 totals 14 residues. V lost 3 bases, J lost 5 bases, and 4 bases stayed unmatched. Germline loops: CDR1 SGHNT, CDR2 YYREEE (reference sequence). This CDR3 reads CASSWGTGDNEQFF. The DNA for the CDR3 is TGTGCCAGCAGCTGGGGGACAGGCGACAATGAGCAGTTCTTC.

This clone was observed once. The V call is TRBV16, the J call TRBJ1-4; D not certain. V was pared by 0 bases and J by 5 bases, with 7 bases between. This CDR3 has 14 residues. Germline V gene sequence: CDR1 KGHSY, CDR2 FQNENV. This chain's CDR3 is CASSQSRRNEKLFF. CDR3 DNA: TGTGCCAGCAGCCAATCCAGAAGAAATGAAAAACTGTTTTTT.

This chain connects TRBV6-1 to TRBJ2-3; 10 bases are a match to TRBD1. The CDR3 extends over 14 amino acids. Germline values: CDR1 MNHNS, CDR2 SASEGT. J was trimmed by 4 bases and V by 4 bases; bases with no gene match: 2. In nucleotides, the CDR3 is TGTGCCAGCAGTGGAGGACAGGGGGCAGATACGCAGTATTTT. Translation gives CASSGGQGADTQYF.

On this clone itself: At one end the junction does not follow the germline gene, possibly because of a read error. The CDR3 loop reads CASSQLLLAGVGQETQYF. In DNA, the CDR3 is TGTGCCAGCAGCCAACTCTTACTAGCGGGAGTAGGGCAAGAAACCCAGTACTTC. The J gene is TRBJ2-5, the V gene TRBV4-2, with TRBD2 identical over 11 bases. There are 18 residues in the CDR3. Germline-derived CDR1 and CDR2 are LGHNA and YNFKEQ.

A single count supports this clone. The J gene is TRBJ2-2, the V gene TRBV7-6, with 10 positions matching TRBD2. Germline V lookup: CDR1 SGHVS, CDR2 FNYEAQ. The CDR3 contains 19 residues. J lost 2 bases, V lost 2 bases, and 11 bases had no gene match. Here the CDR3 DNA reads TGTGCCAGCAGCTTACGGCCTAGCGGGGGCCTTACAAACACCGGGGAGCTGTTTTTT. This encodes CASSLRPSGGLTNTGELFF.

The chain uses TRBV5-1 and TRBJ1-3; a possible D gene is TRBD1 (5 bases). This CDR3 is 17 amino acids long. In germline, CDR1 is SGHRS, CDR2 YFSETQ. The V gene lost 0 bases and the J gene lost 0 bases, with 13 bases spanning the gap. The CDR3 DNA is TGCGCCAGCAGCTTGGGGGCCACAGGTTTCTCTGGAAACACCATATATTTT. This translates into CASSLGATGFSGNTIYF.

The rearrangement uses TRBV5-1 and TRBJ2-5; no definite D call. Germline V CDR1 and CDR2: SGHRS, YFSETQ. V was shortened by 0 bases and J by 5 bases, with 11 bases between the two germline ends. The CDR3 is 14 residues long. The CDR3 here is CASSLGAQTETQYF. DNA for the CDR3: TGCGCCAGCAGCTTGGGCGCCCAAACGGAGACCCAGTACTTC.

This chain connects TRBV30 to TRBJ2-1, with 15 bases fitting TRBD2. V lost 3 bases and J lost 14; bases outside the gene matches: 5. Germline V CDR1 and CDR2: GTSNPN, SVGIG (reference sequence). The CDR3 has 13 amino acids. CDR3 sequence (DNA): TGTGCCTGGAGCCGGGGACTAGCGGGAGGTGAGTTCTTC. Translation gives CAWSRGLAGGEFF.

The rearrangement joins TRBV28 to TRBJ2-7, with 7 nucleotides matching TRBD1. CDR3 size: 15 residues. J lost 0 bases, V lost 5 bases, and 7 bases had no gene match. Germline V gene data show CDR1 as MDHEN and CDR2 as SYDVKM. DNA for the CDR3: TGTGCCAGCAGTGAAGAACGGGACAGCTCCTACGAGCAGTACTTC. Translation gives CASSEERDSSYEQYF.

This sequence joins TRBV2 and TRBJ1-5; TRBD1 might be the D (5 bases). Germline CDR1 and CDR2: SNHLY and FYNNEI. The CDR3 is 15 residues long. Trimming took off 3 bases at V and 0 bases at J, with 9 bases between the two ends. Here the CDR3 DNA reads TGTGCCAGCAGTGAGGGGCGTTCTAGCAATCAGCCCCAGCATTTT. Translation: CASSEGRSSNQPQHF.

The chain links TRBV19 to TRBJ1-1, with TRBD1 as a possible D gene (5 bases). The CDR3 extends over 15 amino acids. Per the germline V gene, CDR1 is LNHDA and CDR2 is SQIVND (reference sequence). V was shortened by 6 bases and J by 1 base, with 15 bases between the two germline ends. CDR3 in amino acids: CASRGGTRGNTEAFF. The CDR3 bases are TGTGCCAGTAGGGGGGGGACCCGGGGGAACACTGAAGCTTTCTTT.